The present entry profiles one TCR beta chain with its context. Antigen unknown. The data stem from a study of shared clonotypes between healthy human individuals. Background on the study: In total, the donors were a couple of women and a few men aged 18 to 49. Whole-study findings and limits: Between a few donors, naive CD4 clonotypes were shared at a level of about 5%. A reduction in generation probabilities was seen for non-shared clonotypes relative to those shared by all four donors.

Germline CDR1 reads SGHNT; CDR2 reads YYREEE (reference sequence). Trimming stripped 2 bases from V and 5 bases from J, with 14 bases between. The CDR3 loop spans 15 amino acids. Data came from immunoSEQ multiplex PCR; TCRdb stores just in-frame clones and leaves some out. Of under 1,100,000 clones listed, approximately 76% are singletons. Investigators divided CD4+ cells into CD45RA+ naive and CD45RA-negative memory subsets. Material: memory CD4+ T cells sorted from blood. Subset noted: CD45RA-negative fraction. The gene calls are TRBV5-4 and TRBJ2-1; D not certain. The TCR sequence derives from a man in his late teens or twenties in good health. The CDR3 here is CASSFAGQANNEQFF. The CDR3 DNA sequence: TGTGCCAGCAGCTTTGCAGGTCAAGCTAACAATGAGCAGTTCTTC.